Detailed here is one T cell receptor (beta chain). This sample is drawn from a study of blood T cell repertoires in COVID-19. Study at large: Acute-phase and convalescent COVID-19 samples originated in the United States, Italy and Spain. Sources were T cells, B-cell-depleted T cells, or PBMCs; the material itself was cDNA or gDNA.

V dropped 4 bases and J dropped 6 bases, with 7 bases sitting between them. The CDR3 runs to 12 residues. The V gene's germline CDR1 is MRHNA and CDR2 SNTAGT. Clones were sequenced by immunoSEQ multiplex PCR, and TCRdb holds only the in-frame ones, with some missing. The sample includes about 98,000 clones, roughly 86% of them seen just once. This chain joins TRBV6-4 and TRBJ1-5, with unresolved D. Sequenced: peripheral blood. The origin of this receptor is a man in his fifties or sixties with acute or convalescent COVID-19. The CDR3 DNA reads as TGTGCCAGCAGTGTCAGGTGTCAGCCCCAGCATTTT. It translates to CASSVRCQPQHF.